The 20 T cell receptor beta chains below all came from one sample that was sequenced in a study of T cells in narcolepsy. Here immunoSEQ multiplex PCR was the method, and the copy in TCRdb shows in-frame clones only, minus some. This table holds 25,000 to 30,000 clones, 78% found once. Sequenced: CD45RA- memory CD4+ T cells from PBMCs. These receptors all stem from a human donor with narcolepsy.

The chain recombines TRBV27 with TRBJ2-1; a weak D match, TRBD2 (6 bases). Germline CDR1 is MNHEY and CDR2 is SMNVEV (reference sequence). This CDR3 spans 16 amino acids. Trimming pared 2 bases from V and 1 base from J, leaving 12 bases between. CDR3 amino acids: CASSLAEGTSYNEQFF. Here the CDR3 DNA reads TGTGCCAGCAGTTTAGCGGAGGGGACTTCCTACAATGAGCAGTTCTTC.

The chain recombines TRBV29-1 with TRBJ2-7; D ambiguous. V was trimmed by 4 bases and J by 1 base, leaving 8 bases between them. The germline gives CDR1 SQVTM, CDR2 ANQGSEA. The CDR3 consists of 12 residues. The CDR3 sequence is CSVVVRSYEQYF. CDR3 coding DNA: TGCAGCGTTGTGGTGAGGTCCTACGAGCAGTACTTC.

This rearrangement joins TRBV7-2 to TRBJ1-2; D remains ambiguous. Germline V gene sequence: CDR1 SGHTA, CDR2 FQGNSA. The CDR3 is 13 residues long. V was cut by 1 base and J by 2 bases, with 5 bases left in between. CDR3 DNA: TGTGCCAGCAGCTTAGGGGAAAACTATGGCTACACCTTC. This sequence encodes CASSLGENYGYTF.

J is TRBJ2-5 and V is TRBV5-6; maybe TRBD2 (7 bases). Between the trimmed V and J ends, which lost 3 bases and 5 bases, there was a span of 20 bases. Germline V lookup: CDR1 SGHDT, CDR2 YYEEEE. The CDR3 spans 16 residues. CDR3 protein: CASSYHKGGAWETQYF. DNA for the CDR3: TGTGCCAGCAGCTACCACAAGGGGGGGGCCTGGGAGACCCAGTACTTC.

The chain combines TRBV5-1 with TRBJ2-2, with TRBD2 matching 8 bases. J gave up 2 bases and V 0 bases, and 3 bases lay outside the gene matches. This CDR3 region has 16 residues. Germline CDR1 SGHRS, CDR2 YFSETQ. The CDR3 loop reads CASSLAAGGNTGELFF. In nucleotides, the CDR3 is TGCGCCAGCAGCTTGGCGGCGGGAGGAAACACCGGGGAGCTGTTTTTT.

This clone occurred once. The chain recombines TRBV5-1 with TRBJ1-4, with D possibly TRBD1 on 6 matching bases. This CDR3 is built from 15 residues. Trimming removed 4 bases at V and 2 bases at J, with 12 bases between. Germline assignment: CDR1 SGHRS and CDR2 YFSETQ. Here the CDR3 DNA reads TGCGCCAGCAGCCCTACAGGGTCGACTAATGAAAAACTGTTTTTT. Translating gives CASSPTGSTNEKLFF.

The gene calls are TRBV23-1 and TRBJ2-1; 10 nucleotides match TRBD1. TRBV23-1 is labeled an ORF, and its function is uncertain. The CDR3 sequence is 17 residues long. V trimming: 6 bases; J trimming: 2 bases; junction bases outside the gene matches: 10. CDR3 sequence reads: CASRSSPGQGPYNEQFF. CDR3 DNA: TGCGCCAGCAGATCCTCCCCGGGACAGGGGCCCTACAATGAGCAGTTCTTC.

The genes are TRBV7-8 and TRBJ2-5, with D possibly TRBD1 on 5 matching bases. Trimming cost V 1 base and J 5 bases, with 17 bases left between them. This CDR3 is built from 16 residues. CDR1 is SGHVS and CDR2 is FQNEAQ in the germline V gene. Here the CDR3 DNA reads TGTGCCAGCAGCTTAGAGGCGAATCGACAGACGGAGACCCAGTACTTC. Protein: CASSLEANRQTETQYF.

The J gene is TRBJ2-5, the V gene TRBV18; 14 positions agree with TRBD2. The CDR3 has 15 amino acids. The germline V gene encodes CDR1 KGHSH and CDR2 LQKENI. V lost 5 bases, J lost 5 bases, and 4 bases stayed unmatched. The CDR3 reads CASSTRTSGGETQYF. The DNA for the CDR3 is TGTGCCAGCTCAACGAGGACTAGCGGGGGGGAGACCCAGTACTTC. Full variable domain (outside the CDR3, taken from reference TRBV18 and TRBJ2-5): NAGVMQNPRHLVRRRGQEARLRCSPMKGHSHVYWYRQLPEEGLKFMVYLQKENIIDESGMPKERFSAEFPKEGPSILRIQQVVRGDSAAYFCASSTRTSGGETQYFGPGTRLLVL.

The gene calls are TRBV11-2 and TRBJ2-1; D call uncertain. Between the trimmed V and J ends, which lost 1 base and 12 bases, there was a span of 19 bases. Germline CDR1 and CDR2: SGHAT and FQNNGV. The length of the CDR3 is 15 residues. CDR3 residues: CASSLVIGQPWGQFF. CDR3 in DNA: TGTGCCAGCAGCTTAGTCATAGGGCAACCCTGGGGGCAGTTCTTC. Drawing the rest from reference TRBV11-2 and TRBJ2-1, the complete variable domain is EAGVAQSPRYKIIEKRQSVAFWCNPISGHATLYWYQQILGQGPKLLIQFQNNGVVDDSQLPKDRFSAERLKGVDSTLKIQPAKLEDSAVYLCASSLVIGQPWGQFFGPGTRLTVL.

The J gene is TRBJ1-3, the V gene TRBV6-6; D not resolved. The CDR3 is 16 amino acids. Germline CDR1 MNHNY, CDR2 SVGAGI (reference sequence). V was clipped by 8 bases and J by 0 bases, with 17 bases between them. The CDR3 loop is CASSHLRGLSGNTIYF. For the CDR3, the DNA is TGTGCCAGCTCCCATCTTCGGGGTCTCTCTGGAAACACCATATATTTT.

The J gene is TRBJ2-5, the V gene TRBV18; D is ambiguous. Trimming cost V 6 bases and J 4 bases, with 18 bases left between them. The CDR3 consists of 15 residues. Germline values: CDR1 KGHSH, CDR2 LQKENI. Here the CDR3 DNA reads TGTGCCAGCTCCCCGGCCAGTGCATTGCGAGAGACCCAGTACTTC. Its translation is CASSPASALRETQYF.

The V gene is TRBV7-2, the J gene TRBJ1-2; no firm D call. Germline V gene lookup returns CDR1 SGHTA and CDR2 FQGNSA. This CDR3 comprises 14 residues. V was trimmed by 2 bases and J by 5 bases, leaving 12 bases between them. The CDR3 spells CASSLSSGRYGYTF. In DNA form, the CDR3 reads TGTGCCAGCAGCTTATCATCGGGTCGGTATGGCTACACCTTC.

The chain couples TRBV7-9 to TRBJ2-5; 12 bases map to TRBD2. The germline CDR1 and CDR2 sequences are SEHNR and FQNEAQ (reference sequence). This CDR3 is 17 amino acids long. The V and J ends lost 5 bases and 0 bases, in that order; junction bases with no gene match: 7. CDR3 region: CASSKLGLAGYQETQYF. The CDR3 DNA is TGTGCCAGCAGCAAATTAGGACTAGCGGGATACCAAGAGACCCAGTACTTC.

The J gene is TRBJ1-4, the V gene TRBV5-1; D is unclear. The CDR3 runs to 15 residues. V was pared by 6 bases and J by 5 bases, with 17 bases between. From germline, CDR1 is SGHRS and CDR2 YFSETQ. The CDR3 DNA sequence: TGCGCCAGCACCCGGATGGACCCAAAAAATGAAAAACTGTTTTTT. Translation: CASTRMDPKNEKLFF.

The chain couples TRBV15 to TRBJ1-5; D unclear. The germline V gene has CDR1 LNHNV and CDR2 YYDKDF (reference sequence). The CDR3 contains 13 residues. Deletions cut 2 bases from V and 4 bases from J, with 6 bases between. The CDR3 spells CATSRQVNQPQHF. The CDR3 region has the DNA TGTGCCACCAGCAGACAGGTAAATCAGCCCCAGCATTTT.

A single count supports this clone. The chain joins TRBV18 to TRBJ1-5; TRBD1 is a possible D gene (5 bases). Trimming took 1 base from V and 7 from J, leaving 14 bases between them. The CDR3 sequence is 15 residues long. CDR1 is KGHSH and CDR2 is LQKENI in the germline V gene. This CDR3 reads CASSPRSLEGQPQHF. CDR3 nucleotides: TGTGCCAGCTCACCACGGTCCCTTGAGGGGCAGCCCCAGCATTTT.

In this sample, this clone turned up a few times. This chain links TRBV18 with TRBJ2-5; TRBD2 matches at 7 bases. The DNA end lines up better with TRBJ2-7; the J call may be wrong. CDR1 and CDR2 (germline): KGHSH, LQKENI. The CDR3 totals 13 residues. CDR3 nucleotide sequence: TGTGCCAGCTCACTCAGGGAGGGCTACGAGCAGTACTTC. The encoded protein is CASSLREGYEQYF.

This clone was seen only a few times. The rearrangement joins TRBV27 to TRBJ1-1; 7 bases agree with TRBD1. Germline V gene lookup returns CDR1 MNHEY and CDR2 SMNVEV (reference sequence). V dropped 6 bases and J dropped 6; count of bases not matched to a gene: 10. The CDR3 totals 14 residues. The CDR3 sequence is CASRGGAVVAEAFF. The CDR3 region has the DNA TGTGCCAGCAGAGGGGGCGCGGTCGTCGCTGAAGCTTTCTTT.

This sequence joins TRBV30 and TRBJ2-5, with a weak D call TRBD1 (5 bases). V was cut by 8 bases and J by 5 bases, with 21 bases left in between. From germline, CDR1 is GTSNPN and CDR2 SVGIG (reference sequence). The CDR3 length is 14 residues. The CDR3 bases are TGTGCCACGAGCCCCCCCCAGGGTACGGAGACCCAGTACTTC. This sequence encodes CATSPPQGTETQYF.